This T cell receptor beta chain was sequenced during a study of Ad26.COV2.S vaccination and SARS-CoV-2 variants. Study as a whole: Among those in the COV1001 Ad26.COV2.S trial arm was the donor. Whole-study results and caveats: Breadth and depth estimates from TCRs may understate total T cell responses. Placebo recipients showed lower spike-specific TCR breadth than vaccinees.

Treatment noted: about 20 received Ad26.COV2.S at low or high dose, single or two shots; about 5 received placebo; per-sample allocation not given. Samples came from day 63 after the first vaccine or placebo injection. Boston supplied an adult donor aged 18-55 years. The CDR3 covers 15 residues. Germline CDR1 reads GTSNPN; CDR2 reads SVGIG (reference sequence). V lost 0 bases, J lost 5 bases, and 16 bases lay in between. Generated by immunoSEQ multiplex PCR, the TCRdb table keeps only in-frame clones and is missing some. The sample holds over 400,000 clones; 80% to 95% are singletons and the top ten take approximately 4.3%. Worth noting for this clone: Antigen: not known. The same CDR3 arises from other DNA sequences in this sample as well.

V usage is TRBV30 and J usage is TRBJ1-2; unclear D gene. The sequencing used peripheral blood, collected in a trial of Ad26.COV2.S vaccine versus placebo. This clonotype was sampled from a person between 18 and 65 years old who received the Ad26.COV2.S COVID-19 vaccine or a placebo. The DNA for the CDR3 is TGTGCCTGGAGTGTTGGGGAAGCCGGGAATTATGGCTACACCTTC. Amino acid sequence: CAWSVGEAGNYGYTF.